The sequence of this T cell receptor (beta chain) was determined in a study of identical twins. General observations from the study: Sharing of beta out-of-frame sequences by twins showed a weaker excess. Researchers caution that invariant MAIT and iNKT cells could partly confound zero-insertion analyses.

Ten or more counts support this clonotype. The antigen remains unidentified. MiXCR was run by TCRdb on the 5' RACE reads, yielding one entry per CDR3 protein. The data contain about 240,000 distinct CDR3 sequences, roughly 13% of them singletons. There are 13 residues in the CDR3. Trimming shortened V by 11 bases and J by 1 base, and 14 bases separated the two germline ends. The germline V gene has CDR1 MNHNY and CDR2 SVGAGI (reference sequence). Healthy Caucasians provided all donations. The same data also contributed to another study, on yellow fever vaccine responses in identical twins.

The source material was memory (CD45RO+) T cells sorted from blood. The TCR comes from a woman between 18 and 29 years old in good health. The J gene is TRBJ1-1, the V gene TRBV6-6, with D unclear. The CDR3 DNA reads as TGTGCCGTCCAGCTTGGAGGGAACACTGAAGCTTTCTTT. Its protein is CAVQLGGNTEAFF.